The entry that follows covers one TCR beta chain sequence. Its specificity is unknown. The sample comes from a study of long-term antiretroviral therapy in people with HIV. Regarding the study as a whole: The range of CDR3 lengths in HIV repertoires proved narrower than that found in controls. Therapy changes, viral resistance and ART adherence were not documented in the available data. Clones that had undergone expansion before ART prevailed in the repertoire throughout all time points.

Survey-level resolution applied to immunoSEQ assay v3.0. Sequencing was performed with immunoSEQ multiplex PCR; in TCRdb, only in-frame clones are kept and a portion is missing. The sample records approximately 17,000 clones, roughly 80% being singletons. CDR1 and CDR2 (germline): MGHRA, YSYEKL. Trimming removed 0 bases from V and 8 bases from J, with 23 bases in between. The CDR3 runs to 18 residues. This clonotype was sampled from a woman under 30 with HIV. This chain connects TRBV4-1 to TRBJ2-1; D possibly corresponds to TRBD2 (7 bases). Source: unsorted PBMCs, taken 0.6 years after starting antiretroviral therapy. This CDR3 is CASSQEWGGATRVDEQFF. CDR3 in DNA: TGCGCCAGCAGCCAAGAATGGGGGGGCGCTACCCGGGTTGATGAGCAGTTCTTC.